This T cell receptor beta chain originates from a study of Graves' ophthalmopathy and Graves' hyperthyroidism. General study results and limits: A 13-signature model separated ophthalmopathy from stable hyperthyroidism, about 88% sensitivity, around 81% specificity.

Investigators amplified TCR beta CDR3 regions from RNA transcripts. A first-round RT-PCR used HTBI primers, followed by a second-round multiplex PCR. One entry per CDR3 protein, called by TCRdb with MiXCR from the multiplex PCR reads. The sample shows around 400,000 distinct CDR3 sequences, around 20% of them seen only once. This clonotype was seen many times. The antigen is not known. CDR1 MNHEY and CDR2 SMNVEV come from the germline V gene (reference sequence). This CDR3 comprises 13 residues. Trimming cost V 8 bases and J 7 bases; bases outside gene matches: 9. PBMCs were density-gradient isolated from roughly 10 ml fresh blood.

This sequence was found in a woman under 30 with Graves' ophthalmopathy. The V call is TRBV27, the J call TRBJ2-7; 9 positions match TRBD1. Input material: peripheral blood. CDR3 in DNA: TGTGCCAGCTGTCCGGGACAGGGAGGGGAGCAGTACTTC. This sequence encodes CASCPGQGGEQYF.